This T cell receptor beta chain comes out of a study of cytomegalovirus exposure and HLA in healthy donors. Trimming removed 6 bases from V and 6 bases from J; junction bases left unmatched: 5. The CDR3 sequence is 13 residues long. Germline V CDR1 and CDR2: LGHNA, YSLEER. In the PCR, 60 Vbeta and 13 Jbeta primers were used. The table came from immunoSEQ multiplex PCR; TCRdb's copy has only in-frame clones and leaves some out. The sample holds about 160,000 clones, approximately 77% seen once. Study-wide results and caveats: Across donors, presence/absence analyses took sequencing depth to be roughly uniform.

This clone has a handful of counts. Its antigen is unidentified. The specimen was PBMCs. This chain joins TRBV4-3 and TRBJ2-1; 7 positions agree with TRBD1. The TCR originated in a female donor in good health and CMV-seronegative. The CDR3 here is CASSPDRVNEQFF. Here the CDR3 DNA reads TGCGCCAGCAGTCCCGACAGGGTCAATGAGCAGTTCTTC.